This note documents a single TCR beta chain sequence. Original processing notes: Nucleated cell number was recorded as an estimate derived from reference gene primer amplification. Measured with immunoSEQ multiplex PCR; TCRdb has only the in-frame clones, and not every one. That table furnishes V, J and clone size, whereas the DNA furnished D and trimming. Of about 61,000 clones in the sample, roughly 90% were seen once. The data belong to a study of blood T cell repertoires in COVID-19. Across the whole study: Samples representing acute and convalescent COVID-19 were sourced from the United States, Italy and Spain.

V was shortened by 2 bases and J by 6 bases, with 20 bases between the two germline ends. The CDR3 length is 16 residues. CDR1 and CDR2 from the germline V gene are GTSNPN and SVGIG (reference sequence). This chain uses TRBV30 with TRBJ1-3; D not resolved. Material: peripheral blood. The TCR was taken from a woman aged 45-60 years with active or convalescent COVID-19. The CDR3, as DNA: TGTGCCTGGAGTAGTTTTGGCGGCGGAATAGCAAACACCATATATTTT. Protein product: CAWSSFGGGIANTIYF.